This TCR beta chain was identified during a study of T-cell reconstitution after alpha-beta-depleted transplantation in children. Unique molecular identifiers were built into the TCRbeta library. TCRdb processed the PCR reads anew with MiXCR; each CDR3 protein has one entry. The sample has roughly 350,000 distinct CDR3 sequences, around 15% seen once; the top ten hold approximately 44%. Findings and limits, study-wide: A year had passed since transplant, and T-cell counts and diversity by then came mostly from newly produced T cells. High day-60 TCRbeta diversity in some patients came from surviving recipient T cells and thymic progenitors. Expanded graft clones numbering several hundred reportedly gave rise to alpha-beta T cells about two months after transplant.

Germline V CDR1 and CDR2: SGHVS, FNYEAQ. The CDR3 runs to 13 residues. V was clipped by 5 bases and J by 6 bases, with 13 bases between them. In this sample, this clonotype turned up a few times. Its antigen remains unidentified. The sample was PBMCs, mostly from graft donor cells, taken 360 days after TCRalphabeta/CD19-depleted stem cell transplant. The clonotype comes from a male patient aged 2 to 10 who had a stem cell transplant for acute lymphoblastic leukemia, so the T cells may come from the graft donor. The V call is TRBV7-6, the J call TRBJ1-1; a possible D gene is TRBD1 (6 bases). The CDR3: CASSVTGLAEAFF. DNA for the CDR3: TGTGCCAGCAGCGTCACAGGGCTAGCTGAAGCTTTCTTT.